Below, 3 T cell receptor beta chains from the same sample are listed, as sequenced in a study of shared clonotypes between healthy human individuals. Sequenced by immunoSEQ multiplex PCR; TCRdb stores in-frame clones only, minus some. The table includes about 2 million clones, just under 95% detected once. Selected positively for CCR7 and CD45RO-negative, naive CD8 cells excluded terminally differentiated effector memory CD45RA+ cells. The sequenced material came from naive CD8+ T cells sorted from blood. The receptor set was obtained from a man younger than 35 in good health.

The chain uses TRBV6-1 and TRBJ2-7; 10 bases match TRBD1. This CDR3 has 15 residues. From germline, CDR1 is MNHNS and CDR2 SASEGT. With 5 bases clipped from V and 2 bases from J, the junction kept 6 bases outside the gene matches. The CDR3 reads CASSQLGTGAYEQYF. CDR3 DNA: TGTGCCAGCAGTCAGCTGGGGACAGGGGCCTACGAGCAGTACTTC.

CDR3 DNA sequence: TGTGCCAGCGAAGAGGGGGCGAGCACTGAAGCTTTCTTT. Translation gives CASEEGASTEAFF. The chain couples TRBV6-6 to TRBJ1-1, with 7 bases aligning to TRBD1. Germline trimming cut 8 bases from V and 4 bases from J; bases unmatched to any gene: 7. The CDR3 is 13 amino acids. Looked up from germline, CDR1 is MNHNY and CDR2 is SVGAGI (reference sequence).

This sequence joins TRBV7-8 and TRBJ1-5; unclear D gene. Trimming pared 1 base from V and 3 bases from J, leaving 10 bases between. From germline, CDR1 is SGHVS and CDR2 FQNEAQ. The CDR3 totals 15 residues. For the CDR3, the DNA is TGTGCCAGCAGCTTAGGCGAGGGATCCAATCAGCCCCAGCATTTT. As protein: CASSLGEGSNQPQHF.